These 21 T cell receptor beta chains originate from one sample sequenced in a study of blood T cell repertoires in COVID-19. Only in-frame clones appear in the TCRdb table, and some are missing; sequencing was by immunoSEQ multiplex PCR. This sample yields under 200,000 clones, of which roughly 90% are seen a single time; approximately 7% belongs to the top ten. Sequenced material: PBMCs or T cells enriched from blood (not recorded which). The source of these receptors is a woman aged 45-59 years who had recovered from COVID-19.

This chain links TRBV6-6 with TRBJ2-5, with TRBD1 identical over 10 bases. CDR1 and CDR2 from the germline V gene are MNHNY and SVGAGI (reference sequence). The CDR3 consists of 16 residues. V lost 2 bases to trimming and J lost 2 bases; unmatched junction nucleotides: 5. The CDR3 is CASSYRDRGDQETQYF. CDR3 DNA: TGTGCCAGCAGTTACAGGGACAGGGGTGATCAAGAGACCCAGTACTTC.

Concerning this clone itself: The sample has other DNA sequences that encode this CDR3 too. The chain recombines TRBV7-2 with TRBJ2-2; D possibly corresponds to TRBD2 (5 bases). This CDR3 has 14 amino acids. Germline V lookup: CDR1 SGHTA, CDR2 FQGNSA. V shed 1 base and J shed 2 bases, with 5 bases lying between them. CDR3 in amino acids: CASSLGLNTGELFF. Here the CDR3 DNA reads TGTGCCAGCAGCTTAGGACTAAACACCGGGGAGCTGTTTTTT. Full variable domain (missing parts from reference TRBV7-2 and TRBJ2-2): GAGVSQSPSNKVTEKGKDVELRCDPISGHTALYWYRQSLGQGLEFLIYFQGNSAPDKSGLPSDRFSAERTGGSVSTLTIQRTQQEDSAVYLCASSLGLNTGELFFGEGSRLTVL.

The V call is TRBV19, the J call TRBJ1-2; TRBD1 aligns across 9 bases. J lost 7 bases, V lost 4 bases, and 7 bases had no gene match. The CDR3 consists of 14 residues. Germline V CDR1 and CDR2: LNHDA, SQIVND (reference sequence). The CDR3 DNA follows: TGTGCCAGTAGTAAACAGGGGGCGCAGGTTGGCTACACCTTC. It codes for CASSKQGAQVGYTF.

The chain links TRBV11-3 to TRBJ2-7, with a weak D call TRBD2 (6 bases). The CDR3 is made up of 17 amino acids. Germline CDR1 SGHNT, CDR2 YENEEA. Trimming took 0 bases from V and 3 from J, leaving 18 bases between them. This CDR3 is CASSLEGPGTSFYEQYF. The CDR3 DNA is TGTGCCAGCAGCTTAGAGGGCCCCGGGACTTCTTTCTACGAGCAGTACTTC.

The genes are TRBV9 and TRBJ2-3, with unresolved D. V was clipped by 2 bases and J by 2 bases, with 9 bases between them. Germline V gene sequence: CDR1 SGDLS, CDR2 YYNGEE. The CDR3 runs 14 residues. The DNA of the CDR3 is TGTGCCAGCAGCGTTCAAAGCCTCACAGATACGCAGTATTTT. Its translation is CASSVQSLTDTQYF.

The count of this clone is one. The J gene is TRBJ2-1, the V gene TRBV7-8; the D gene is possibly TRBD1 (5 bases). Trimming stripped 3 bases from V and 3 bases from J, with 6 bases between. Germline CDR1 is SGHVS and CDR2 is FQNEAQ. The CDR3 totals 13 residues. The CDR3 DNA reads TGTGCCAGCAGCTTCAGGGTCTACAATGAGCAGTTCTTC. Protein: CASSFRVYNEQFF. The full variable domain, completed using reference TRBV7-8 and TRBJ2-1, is GAGVSQSPRYKVAKRGQDVALRCDPISGHVSLFWYQQALGQGPEFLTYFQNEAQLDKSGLPSDRFFAERPEGSVSTLKIQRTQQEDSAVYLCASSFRVYNEQFFGPGTRLTVL.

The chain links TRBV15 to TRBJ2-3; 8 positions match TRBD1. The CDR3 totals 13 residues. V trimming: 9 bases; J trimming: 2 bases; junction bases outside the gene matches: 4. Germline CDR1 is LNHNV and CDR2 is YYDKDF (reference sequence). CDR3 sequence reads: CATKTGATDTQYF. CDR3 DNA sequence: TGTGCCACGAAGACAGGGGCCACAGATACGCAGTATTTT.

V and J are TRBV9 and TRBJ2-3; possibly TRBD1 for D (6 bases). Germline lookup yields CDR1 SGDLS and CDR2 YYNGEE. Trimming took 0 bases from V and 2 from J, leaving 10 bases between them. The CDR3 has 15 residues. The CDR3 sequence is CASSVVGANTDTQYF. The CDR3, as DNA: TGTGCCAGCAGCGTAGTGGGGGCGAACACAGATACGCAGTATTTT.

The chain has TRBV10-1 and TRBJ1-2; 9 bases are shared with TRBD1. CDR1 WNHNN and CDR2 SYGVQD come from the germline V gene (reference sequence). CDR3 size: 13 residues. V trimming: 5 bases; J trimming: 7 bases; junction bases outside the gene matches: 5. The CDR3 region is CASSHRQGGGYTF. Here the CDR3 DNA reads TGCGCCAGCAGTCACCGACAGGGGGGTGGCTACACCTTC.

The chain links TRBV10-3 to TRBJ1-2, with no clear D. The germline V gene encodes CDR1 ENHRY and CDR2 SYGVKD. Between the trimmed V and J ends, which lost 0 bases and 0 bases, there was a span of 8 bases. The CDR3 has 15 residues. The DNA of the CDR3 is TGTGCCATCAGTGAGTCGCCTAGCTCTAACTATGGCTACACCTTC. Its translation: CAISESPSSNYGYTF.

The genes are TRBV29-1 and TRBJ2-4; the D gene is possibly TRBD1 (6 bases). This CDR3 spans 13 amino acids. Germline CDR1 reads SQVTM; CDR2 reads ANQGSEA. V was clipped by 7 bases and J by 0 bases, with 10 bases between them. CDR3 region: CSARTVAKNIQYF. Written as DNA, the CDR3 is TGCAGCGCCCGGACAGTAGCCAAAAACATTCAGTACTTC.

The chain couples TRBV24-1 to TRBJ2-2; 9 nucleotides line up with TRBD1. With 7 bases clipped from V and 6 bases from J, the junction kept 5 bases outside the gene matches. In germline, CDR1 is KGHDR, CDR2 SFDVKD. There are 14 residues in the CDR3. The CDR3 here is CATSVTGGSGELFF. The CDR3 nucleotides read TGTGCCACCAGCGTGACAGGGGGGTCCGGGGAGCTGTTTTTT.

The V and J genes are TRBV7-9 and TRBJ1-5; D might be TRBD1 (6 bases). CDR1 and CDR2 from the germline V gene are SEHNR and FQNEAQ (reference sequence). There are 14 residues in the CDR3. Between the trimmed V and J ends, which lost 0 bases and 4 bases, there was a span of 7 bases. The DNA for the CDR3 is TGTGCCAGCAGCTTAGCGCAGGGGAATCAGCCCCAGCATTTT. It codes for CASSLAQGNQPQHF.

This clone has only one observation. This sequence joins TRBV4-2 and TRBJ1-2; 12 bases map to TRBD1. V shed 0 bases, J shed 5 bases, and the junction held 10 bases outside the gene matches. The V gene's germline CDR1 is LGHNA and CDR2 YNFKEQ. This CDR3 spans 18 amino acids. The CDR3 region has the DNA TGTGCCAGCAGCCAAGATTGGGACAGGGGGCATGTAATTTATGGCTACACCTTC. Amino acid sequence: CASSQDWDRGHVIYGYTF.

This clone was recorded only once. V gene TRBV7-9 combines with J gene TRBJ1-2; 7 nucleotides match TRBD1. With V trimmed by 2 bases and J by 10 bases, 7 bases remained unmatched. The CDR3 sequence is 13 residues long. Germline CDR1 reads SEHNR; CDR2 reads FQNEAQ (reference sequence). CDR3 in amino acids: CASSLPRQGVYTF. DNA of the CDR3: TGTGCCAGCAGCTTACCCCGACAGGGAGTCTACACCTTC.

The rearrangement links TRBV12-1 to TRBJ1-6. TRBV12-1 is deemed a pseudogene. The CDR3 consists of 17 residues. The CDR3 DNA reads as TGTGCCAGCAGCTTTAAGGACGGGAGCTCCTATAATTCACCCCTCCACTTT. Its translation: CASSFKDGSSYNSPLHF.

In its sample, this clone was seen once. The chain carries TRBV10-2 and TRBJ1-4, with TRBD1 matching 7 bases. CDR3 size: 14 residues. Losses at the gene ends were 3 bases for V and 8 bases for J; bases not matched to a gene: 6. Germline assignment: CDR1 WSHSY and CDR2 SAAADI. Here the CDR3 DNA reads TGCGCCAGCAGTGAAGGGACAGCAAGGGAAAAACTGTTTTTT. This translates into CASSEGTAREKLFF.

CDR3 amino acids: CASSLRTSGGYQETQYF. The CDR3 nucleotides are TGTGCCAGCAGCTTGCGGACTAGCGGGGGGTACCAAGAGACCCAGTACTTC. The J gene is TRBJ2-5, the V gene TRBV5-8; TRBD2 aligns across 14 bases. The V gene end was trimmed by 1 base and the J gene end by 0 bases; junction bases not matched to a gene: 2. Germline V gene sequence: CDR1 SGHTS, CDR2 YDEGEE. The CDR3 totals 17 residues. Supplemented by reference TRBV5-8 and TRBJ2-5, the full variable domain reads EAGVTQSPTHLIKTRGQQATLRCSPISGHTSVYWYQQALGLGLQFLLWYDEGEERNRGNFPPRFSGRQFPNYSSELNVNALELEDSALYLCASSLRTSGGYQETQYFGPGTRLLVL.

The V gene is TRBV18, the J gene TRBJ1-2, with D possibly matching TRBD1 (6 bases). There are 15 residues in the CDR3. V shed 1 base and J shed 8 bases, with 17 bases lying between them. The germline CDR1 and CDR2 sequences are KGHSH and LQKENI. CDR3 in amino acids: CASSPQDSQVGGYTF. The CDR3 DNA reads TGTGCCAGCTCACCACAGGACAGCCAAGTAGGGGGCTACACCTTC.

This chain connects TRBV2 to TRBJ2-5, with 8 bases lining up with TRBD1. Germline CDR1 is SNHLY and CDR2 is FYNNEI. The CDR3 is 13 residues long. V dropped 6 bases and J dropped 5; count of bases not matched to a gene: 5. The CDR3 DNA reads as TGTGCCAGCAGACTAGACAGGGGTGAGACCCAGTACTTC. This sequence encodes CASRLDRGETQYF.

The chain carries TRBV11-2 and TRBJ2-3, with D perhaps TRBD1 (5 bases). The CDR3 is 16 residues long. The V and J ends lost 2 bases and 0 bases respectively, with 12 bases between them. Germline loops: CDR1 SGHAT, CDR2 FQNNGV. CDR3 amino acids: CASSLRQTSSTDTQYF. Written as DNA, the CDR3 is TGTGCCAGCAGCTTAAGACAGACTTCTAGCACAGATACGCAGTATTTT.